This entry describes one T cell receptor (beta chain). Its specificity is not known. This sample was taken from a study of spatial heterogeneity in lung cancer. Across the study: In tumor regions, TCR transcript counts tracked strongly with a T cell module score from matched bulk RNA-seq. Study results and caveats: Tumor mutation counts were tracked by expanded intratumoral alpha and beta TCR counts.

TCR cDNA molecules each had a unique molecular identifier. A single record per CDR3 protein comes from TCRdb applying MiXCR to the 5' RACE reads. Here the sample spans under 7,000 distinct CDR3 sequences, less than 9.5% being singletons. Time point meaning: sample taken at primary tumor resection. A total of about 73 untreated early-stage non-small cell lung cancer patients served as donors. Unsorted tumor, nontumor lung tissue or cryopreserved PBMC supplied the whole RNA. V gave up 0 bases and J gave up 5 bases; unmatched junction bases: 14. The CDR3 runs 18 residues. The input for sequencing was lung tumor tissue, taken at surgery. The chain couples TRBV23-1 to TRBJ2-7; 9 nucleotides align to TRBD1. TRBV23-1 is labeled an ORF, and its function is uncertain. The sequence was obtained from a female donor with early-stage non-small cell lung cancer. The CDR3 coding sequence is TGCGCCAGCAGTCAATCCCCGCGACTAAAACAGGGGGCCCACGAGCAGTACTTC. Protein product: CASSQSPRLKQGAHEQYF.